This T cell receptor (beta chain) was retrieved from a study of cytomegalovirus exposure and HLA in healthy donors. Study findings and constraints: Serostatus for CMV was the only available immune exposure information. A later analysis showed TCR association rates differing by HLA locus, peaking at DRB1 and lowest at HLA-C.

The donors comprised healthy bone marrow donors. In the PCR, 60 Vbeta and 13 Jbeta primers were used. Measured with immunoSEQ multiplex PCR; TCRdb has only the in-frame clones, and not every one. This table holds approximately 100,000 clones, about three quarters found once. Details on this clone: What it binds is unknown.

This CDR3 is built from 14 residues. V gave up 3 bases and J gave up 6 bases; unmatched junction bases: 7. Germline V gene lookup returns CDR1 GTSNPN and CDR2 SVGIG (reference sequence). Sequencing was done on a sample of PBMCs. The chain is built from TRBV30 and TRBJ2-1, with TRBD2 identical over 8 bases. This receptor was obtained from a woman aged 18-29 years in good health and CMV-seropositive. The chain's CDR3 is CAWRRSGSANEQFF. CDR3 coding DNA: TGTGCCTGGAGGAGGAGCGGGAGCGCCAATGAGCAGTTCTTC.